This passage covers 10 T cell receptor beta chains from one sample sequenced in a study of cytomegalovirus exposure and HLA in healthy donors. 13 Jbeta primers and 60 Vbeta primers were used for the PCR. Using immunoSEQ multiplex PCR, the repertoire was profiled, and TCRdb retains in-frame clones only, with some absent. This sample has about 130,000 clones; nearly 85% occur once, and the top ten carry 1% to 1.5%. Sample: PBMCs. These receptors were obtained from a boy under 18 in good health and CMV-seronegative.

V is TRBV7-3 and J is TRBJ2-7, with D hard to call. This CDR3 is 13 amino acids long. V shed 5 bases and J shed 1 base, with 9 bases lying between them. The germline gives CDR1 SGHTA, CDR2 FQGTGA. CDR3 sequence (DNA): TGTGCCAGCAGCCCGTCAGGTTCCTACGAGCAGTACTTC. Protein product: CASSPSGSYEQYF.

This chain joins TRBV6-1 and TRBJ1-3; D call uncertain. The CDR3 has 15 residues. Per germline, CDR1 MNHNS and CDR2 SASEGT. The germline V and J ends were trimmed by 1 base and 0 bases, with 7 bases remaining between them. CDR3 residues: CASSEGGSSGNTIYF. Here the CDR3 DNA reads TGTGCCAGCAGTGAAGGAGGCAGCTCTGGAAACACCATATATTTT.

This chain joins TRBV1 and TRBJ2-1; TRBD2, the table's D call, was not compared with the DNA. TRBV1 is annotated as a pseudogene. This CDR3 contains 12 residues. The CDR3 loop is CTSSGGGYEQFF. DNA of the CDR3: TGCACCAGCTCGGGAGGGGGTTATGAGCAGTTCTTC.

This sequence joins TRBV7-2 and TRBJ2-1; TRBD2 matches at 11 bases. CDR3 length equals 17 residues. From germline, CDR1 is SGHTA and CDR2 FQGNSA. V gave up 5 bases and J gave up 4 bases; unmatched junction bases: 10. This CDR3 is CASSPPAGTSGYNEQFF. The CDR3 DNA reads TGTGCCAGCAGCCCACCAGCCGGGACTAGCGGATACAATGAGCAGTTCTTC.

The J gene is TRBJ1-5, the V gene TRBV4-3; D perhaps matches TRBD1 (5 bases). The CDR3 has 13 residues. The germline V and J ends were trimmed by 0 bases and 6 bases, with 6 bases remaining between them. The germline V gene encodes CDR1 LGHNA and CDR2 YSLEER. The CDR3: CASSQDRGQPQHF. The CDR3 DNA reads as TGCGCCAGCAGCCAAGATAGGGGTCAGCCCCAGCATTTT.

The V gene is TRBV4-3, the J gene TRBJ2-7; 7 bases agree with TRBD1. V trimming: 4 bases; J trimming: 0 bases; junction bases outside the gene matches: 3. Per germline, CDR1 LGHNA and CDR2 YSLEER. The length of the CDR3 is 14 residues. In DNA form, the CDR3 reads TGCGCCAGCAGCCGTTGGGACAGCTCCTACGAGCAGTACTTC. It specifies CASSRWDSSYEQYF.

The chain carries TRBV5-4 and TRBJ2-5; TRBD1 matches 7 bases. Germline V CDR1 and CDR2: SGHNT, YYREEE (reference sequence). This CDR3 has 16 amino acids. V gave up 4 bases and J gave up 5 bases; unmatched junction bases: 14. The CDR3 here is CASSPPGQGVWETQYF. Written as DNA, the CDR3 is TGTGCCAGCAGCCCCCCCGGGCAGGGGGTTTGGGAGACCCAGTACTTC.

The chain has TRBV5-1 and TRBJ2-5; TRBD1 might be the D (5 bases). TRBJ2-7 matches the DNA end more closely, so the J call is doubtful. The CDR3 has 15 residues. Per germline, CDR1 SGHRS and CDR2 YFSETQ. CDR3 sequence: CASSLGGLDFYEQYF. DNA of the CDR3: TGCGCCAGCAGCTTGGGGGGCCTCGACTTCTACGAGCAGTACTTC.

The chain employs TRBV9 and TRBJ2-2, with D possibly TRBD2 on 5 matching bases. V lost 0 bases, J lost 7 bases, and 10 bases lay in between. CDR1 and CDR2 from the germline V gene are SGDLS and YYNGEE. This CDR3 comprises 14 residues. In DNA, the CDR3 is TGTGCCAGCAGCGTAGGTGGCGAGGGCGGGGAGCTGTTTTTT. It encodes CASSVGGEGGELFF.

This clone turned up a few times. The chain is built from TRBV30 and TRBJ2-3; 11 bases match TRBD2. This CDR3 region has 17 residues. The germline CDR1 and CDR2 sequences are GTSNPN and SVGIG (reference sequence). V was pared by 0 bases and J by 1 base, with 6 bases of the junction left unmatched. Here the CDR3 reads CAWSVATSGIRTDTQYF. The CDR3 coding sequence is TGTGCCTGGAGTGTAGCGACTAGCGGGATACGCACAGATACGCAGTATTTT.